This TCR beta chain was captured by sequencing in a study of blood T cell repertoires in COVID-19. Study-wide background: The samples span acute and convalescent COVID-19 from the United States, Italy and Spain. In each case, the material was cDNA or gDNA derived from T cells, B-cell-depleted T cells, or PBMCs.

In the study's own analysis: Nucleated cell number was recorded as an estimate derived from reference gene primer amplification. Assay used: immunoSEQ multiplex PCR; TCRdb lists only in-frame clones, some missing. V, J and clone size reflect that table, while D and trimming were determined from the DNA. The table includes 190,000 or so clones, approximately 86% detected once. Sequencing was carried out using peripheral blood. This TCR was sampled from a man aged 35 to 55 with active or convalescent COVID-19.

CDR3 DNA: TGTGCCAGCAGCGTTCAGGGGGAAACCCCCTACGAGCAGTACTTC. Encoded protein: CASSVQGETPYEQYF. J is TRBJ2-7 and V is TRBV4-2; TRBD1 agrees at 7 bases. Germline loops: CDR1 LGHNA, CDR2 YNFKEQ. This CDR3 has 15 residues. V lost 5 bases, J lost 2 bases, and 9 bases stayed unmatched.